This TCR beta chain came from a study of T-cell memory formation after mild COVID-19. The wider study: Most TCR clusters belonged to a single donor. The study, taken as a whole, reports: Shrinking CD4+ clones were chiefly CM and EM; CD8+ ones were chiefly EMRA. Certain responding clones were present in pre-infection memory, suggesting participation of cross-reactive memory.

As concerns this clonotype: The antigen remains undetermined.

Trimming pared 5 bases from V and 0 bases from J, leaving 17 bases between. The CDR3 consists of 18 residues. In germline, CDR1 is SEHNR, CDR2 FQNEAQ (reference sequence). Constant-segment-primed 5'RACE gave TCR alpha and TCR beta cDNA libraries with sample barcodes and UMIs. MiXCR, applied by TCRdb to the 5' RACE reads, yields one record per CDR3 protein. The sample lists about 350,000 distinct CDR3 sequences, 20% seen once, with around 20% in the top ten. Material: PBMCs or a T cell subset sorted from them (not recorded which). The TCR sequence derives from a man between 18 and 35 years old who had mild COVID-19 (a few samples of this study predate the infection). Cell type and time point are not known. This rearrangement joins TRBV7-9 to TRBJ1-6; no definite D call. The CDR3 reads CASSTSSGVSSYNSPLHF. CDR3 bases: TGTGCCAGCAGCACCTCTAGCGGGGTCAGCTCCTATAATTCACCCCTCCACTTT.